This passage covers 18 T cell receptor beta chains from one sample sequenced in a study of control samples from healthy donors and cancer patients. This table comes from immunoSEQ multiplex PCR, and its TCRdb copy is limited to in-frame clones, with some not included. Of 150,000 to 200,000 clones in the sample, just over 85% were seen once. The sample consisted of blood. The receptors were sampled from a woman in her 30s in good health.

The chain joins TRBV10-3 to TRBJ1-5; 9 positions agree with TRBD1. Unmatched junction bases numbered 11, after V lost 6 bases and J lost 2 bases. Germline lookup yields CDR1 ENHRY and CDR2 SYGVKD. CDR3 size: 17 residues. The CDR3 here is CAIRGDRAFDGNQPQHF. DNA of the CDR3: TGTGCCATCAGAGGGGACAGGGCCTTCGACGGCAATCAGCCCCAGCATTTT.

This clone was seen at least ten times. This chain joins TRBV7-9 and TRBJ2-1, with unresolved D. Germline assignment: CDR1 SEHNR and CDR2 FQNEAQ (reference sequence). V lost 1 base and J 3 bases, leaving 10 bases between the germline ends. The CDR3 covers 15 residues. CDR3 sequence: CASSLGVADYNEQFF. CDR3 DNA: TGTGCCAGCAGCTTAGGGGTGGCGGACTACAATGAGCAGTTCTTC.

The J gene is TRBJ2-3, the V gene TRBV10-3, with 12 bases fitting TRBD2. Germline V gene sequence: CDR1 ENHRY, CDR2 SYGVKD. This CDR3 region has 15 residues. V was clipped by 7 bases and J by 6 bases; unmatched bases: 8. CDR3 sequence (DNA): TGTGCCATCACCCGAAGACTAGCGGGAGAGGATACGCAGTATTTT. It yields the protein CAITRRLAGEDTQYF.

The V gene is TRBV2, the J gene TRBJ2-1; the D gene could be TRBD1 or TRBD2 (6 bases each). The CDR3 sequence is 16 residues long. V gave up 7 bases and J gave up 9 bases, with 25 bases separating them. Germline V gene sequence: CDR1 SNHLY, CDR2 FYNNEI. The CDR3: CASTPGGVGARGEQFF. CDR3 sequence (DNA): TGTGCCAGCACCCCCGGGGGAGTGGGGGCCAGAGGTGAGCAGTTCTTC. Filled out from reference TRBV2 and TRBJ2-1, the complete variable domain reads EPEVTQTPSHQVTQMGQEVILRCVPISNHLYFYWYRQILGQKVEFLVSFYNNEISEKSEIFDDQFSVERPDGSNFTLKIRSTKLEDSAMYFCASTPGGVGARGEQFFGPGTRLTVL.

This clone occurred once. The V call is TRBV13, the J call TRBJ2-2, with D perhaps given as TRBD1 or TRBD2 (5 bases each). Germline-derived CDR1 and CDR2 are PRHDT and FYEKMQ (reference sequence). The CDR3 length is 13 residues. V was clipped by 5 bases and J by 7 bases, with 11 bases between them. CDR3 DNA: TGTGCCAGCAGCCCGGCTGGGGGCGGGGAGCTGTTTTTT. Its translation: CASSPAGGGELFF.

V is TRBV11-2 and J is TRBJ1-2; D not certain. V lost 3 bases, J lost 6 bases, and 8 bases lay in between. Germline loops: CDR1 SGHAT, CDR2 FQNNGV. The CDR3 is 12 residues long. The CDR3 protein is CASSLYLDGYTF. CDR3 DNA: TGTGCCAGCAGCTTGTACTTGGATGGCTACACCTTC.

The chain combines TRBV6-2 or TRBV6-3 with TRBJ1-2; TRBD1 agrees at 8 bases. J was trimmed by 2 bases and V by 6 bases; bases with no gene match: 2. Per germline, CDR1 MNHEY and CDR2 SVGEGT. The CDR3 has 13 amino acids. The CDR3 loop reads CASSTGGNYGYTF. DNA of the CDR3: TGTGCCAGCAGCACAGGGGGGAACTATGGCTACACCTTC.

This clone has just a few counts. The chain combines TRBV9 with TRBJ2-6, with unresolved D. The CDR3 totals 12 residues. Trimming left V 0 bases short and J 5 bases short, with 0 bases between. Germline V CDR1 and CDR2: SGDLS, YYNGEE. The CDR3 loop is CASSVGANVLTF. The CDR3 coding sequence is TGTGCCAGCAGCGTAGGGGCCAACGTCCTGACTTTC. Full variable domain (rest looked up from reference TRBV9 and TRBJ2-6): DSGVTQTPKHLITATGQRVTLRCSPRSGDLSVYWYQQSLDQGLQFLIQYYNGEERAKGNILERFSAQQFPDLHSELNLSSLELGDSALYFCASSVGANVLTFGAGSRLTVL.

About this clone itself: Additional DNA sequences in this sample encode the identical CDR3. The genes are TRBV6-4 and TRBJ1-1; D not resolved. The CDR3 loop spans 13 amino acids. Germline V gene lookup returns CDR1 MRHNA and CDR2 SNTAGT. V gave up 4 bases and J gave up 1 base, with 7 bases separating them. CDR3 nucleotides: TGTGCCAGCAGTGCGGGCGAGAACACTGAAGCTTTCTTT. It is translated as CASSAGENTEAFF.

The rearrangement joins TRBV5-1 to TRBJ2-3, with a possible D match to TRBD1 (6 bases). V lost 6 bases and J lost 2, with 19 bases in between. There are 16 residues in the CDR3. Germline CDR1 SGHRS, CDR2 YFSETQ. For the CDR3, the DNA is TGCGCCAGCAAGTTTGAAGCGACAGGCGTCACAGATACGCAGTATTTT. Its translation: CASKFEATGVTDTQYF.

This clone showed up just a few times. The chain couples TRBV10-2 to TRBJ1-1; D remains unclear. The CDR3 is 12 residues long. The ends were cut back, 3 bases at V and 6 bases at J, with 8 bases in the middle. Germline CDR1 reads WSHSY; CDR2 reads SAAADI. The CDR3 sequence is CASSEGSSEAFF. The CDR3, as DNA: TGCGCCAGCAGTGAAGGATCTTCTGAAGCTTTCTTT.

CDR3 protein: CATSKLAGGSSYNEQFF. The CDR3 coding sequence is TGTGCCACCAGCAAACTAGCGGGGGGTAGCTCCTACAATGAGCAGTTCTTC. The chain couples TRBV15 to TRBJ2-1; 12 bases align to TRBD2. This CDR3 has 17 amino acids. Losses at the gene ends were 4 bases for V and 0 bases for J; bases not matched to a gene: 4. The germline V gene encodes CDR1 LNHNV and CDR2 YYDKDF (reference sequence).

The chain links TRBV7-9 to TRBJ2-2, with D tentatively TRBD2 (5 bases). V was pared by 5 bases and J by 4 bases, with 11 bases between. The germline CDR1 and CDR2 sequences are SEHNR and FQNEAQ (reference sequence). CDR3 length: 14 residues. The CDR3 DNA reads TGTGCCAGCAGCCAGGACTGGATCACCGGGGAGCTGTTTTTT. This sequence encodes CASSQDWITGELFF.

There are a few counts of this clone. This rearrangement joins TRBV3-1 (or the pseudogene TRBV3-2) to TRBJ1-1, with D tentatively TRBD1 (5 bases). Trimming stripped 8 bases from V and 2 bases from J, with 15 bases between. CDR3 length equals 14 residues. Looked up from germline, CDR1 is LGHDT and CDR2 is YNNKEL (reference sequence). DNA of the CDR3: TGTGCCAGCTCCCAGCGGGACCTCAACACTGAAGCTTTCTTT. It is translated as CASSQRDLNTEAFF.

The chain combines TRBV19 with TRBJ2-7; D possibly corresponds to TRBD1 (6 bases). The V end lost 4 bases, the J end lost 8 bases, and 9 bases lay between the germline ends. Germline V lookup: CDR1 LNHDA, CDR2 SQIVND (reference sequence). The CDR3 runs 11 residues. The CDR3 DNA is TGTGCCAGTAGTACAGGGGCGAAGCAGTACTTC. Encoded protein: CASSTGAKQYF.

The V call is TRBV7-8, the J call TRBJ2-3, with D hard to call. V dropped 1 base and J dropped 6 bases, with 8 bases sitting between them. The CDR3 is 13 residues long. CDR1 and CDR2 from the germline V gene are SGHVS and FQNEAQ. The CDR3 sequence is CASSLEKRDTQYF. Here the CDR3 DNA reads TGTGCCAGCAGCTTAGAGAAAAGGGATACGCAGTATTTT. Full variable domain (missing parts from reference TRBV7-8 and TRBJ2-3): GAGVSQSPRYKVAKRGQDVALRCDPISGHVSLFWYQQALGQGPEFLTYFQNEAQLDKSGLPSDRFFAERPEGSVSTLKIQRTQQEDSAVYLCASSLEKRDTQYFGPGTRLTVL.

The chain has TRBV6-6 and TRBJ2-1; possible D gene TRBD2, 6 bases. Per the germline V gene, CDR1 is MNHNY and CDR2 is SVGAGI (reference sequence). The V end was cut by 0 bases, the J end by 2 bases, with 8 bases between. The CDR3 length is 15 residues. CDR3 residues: CASSYSSGAYNEQFF. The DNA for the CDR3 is TGTGCCAGCAGTTACTCATCGGGGGCCTACAATGAGCAGTTCTTC.

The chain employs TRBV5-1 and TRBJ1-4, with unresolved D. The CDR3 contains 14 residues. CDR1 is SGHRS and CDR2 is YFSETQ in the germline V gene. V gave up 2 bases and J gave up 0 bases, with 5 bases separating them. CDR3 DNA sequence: TGCGCCAGCAGCTTCGGCTCAACTAATGAAAAACTGTTTTTT. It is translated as CASSFGSTNEKLFF.